One sample yielded the 10 T cell receptor beta chains listed below, sequenced in a study of blood T cell repertoires in COVID-19. The method was immunoSEQ multiplex PCR; TCRdb's version includes in-frame clones alone and lacks a portion of them. This sample has 97,000 or so clones; about 90% occur once, and the top ten carry roughly 5.2%. Input material: peripheral blood. These TCRs come from a woman in her 50s with COVID-19, enrolled during active disease.

The chain combines TRBV6-2 or TRBV6-3 with TRBJ2-1; 9 positions match TRBD1. The V and J ends lost 5 bases and 1 base, in that order; junction bases with no gene match: 6. Germline CDR1 is MNHEY and CDR2 is SVGEGT. The CDR3 has 16 amino acids. Here the CDR3 DNA reads TGTGCCAGCAGTCCAGACAGGGGGATGTCCTACAATGAGCAGTTCTTC. As protein: CASSPDRGMSYNEQFF.

The chain combines TRBV12-5 with TRBJ2-3, with D possibly TRBD1 on 6 matching bases. This CDR3 region has 14 residues. Trimming shortened V by 10 bases and J by 4 bases, and 18 bases separated the two germline ends. Germline V gives CDR1 LGHNT, CDR2 FRNRAP. The CDR3 sequence is CATSRVGASDTQYF. The CDR3 DNA reads as TGTGCTACTTCGCGGGTGGGGGCCTCAGATACGCAGTATTTT.

There are a few counts of this clone. This chain connects TRBV4-2 to TRBJ1-6; D perhaps matches TRBD1 (6 bases). CDR3 length: 14 amino acids. Germline values: CDR1 LGHNA, CDR2 YNFKEQ. Trimming left V 1 base short and J 10 bases short, with 11 bases between. The CDR3 DNA reads TGTGCCAGCAGCCAAGGCCAGGGGCTCTCACCCCTCCACTTT. It encodes CASSQGQGLSPLHF.

The chain recombines TRBV20-1 with TRBJ2-7; 7 positions match TRBD2. Germline V CDR1 and CDR2: DFQATT, SNEGSKA (reference sequence). The CDR3 totals 14 residues. V shed 3 bases and J 7 bases; nucleotides not matched to a gene: 12. The CDR3 DNA follows: TGCAGTGCTAGTGGGGGGGGTATTTCGTGGGAGCAGTACTTC. Translated: CSASGGGISWEQYF.

The chain employs TRBV7-3 and TRBJ1-1, with TRBD1 matching over 7 bases. The CDR3 is 15 amino acids. J was trimmed by 1 base and V by 8 bases; bases with no gene match: 10. The germline CDR1 and CDR2 sequences are SGHTA and FQGTGA. CDR3: CASSLSGTANTEAFF. CDR3 sequence (DNA): TGTGCCAGCTCACTCTCCGGGACAGCGAACACTGAAGCTTTCTTT.

The CDR3 bases are TGTGCCAGCAGCCTATTGGGACAGGGGGGTCGTTATGGCTACACCTTC. This encodes CASSLLGQGGRYGYTF. The V call is TRBV5-8, the J call TRBJ1-2; 11 nucleotides agree with TRBD1. Germline CDR1 SGHTS, CDR2 YDEGEE. V dropped 4 bases and J dropped 5; count of bases not matched to a gene: 10. The CDR3 is 16 residues long.

The chain employs TRBV9 and TRBJ1-1, with D tentatively TRBD1 (5 bases). CDR1 is SGDLS, CDR2 YYNGEE, per germline. Trimming took off 0 bases at V and 1 base at J, with 10 bases between the two ends. This CDR3 has 15 amino acids. The CDR3 nucleotides are TGTGCCAGCAGCGTAGAATCAGGGCCGAACACTGAAGCTTTCTTT. It yields the protein CASSVESGPNTEAFF.

The chain couples TRBV12-3 or TRBV12-4 to TRBJ1-5; no definite D call. The CDR3 length is 13 residues. Deletions cut 7 bases from V and 7 bases from J, with 14 bases between. CDR3 in amino acids: CASTLVPNQPQHF. The CDR3 coding sequence is TGTGCCAGCACACTGGTGCCGAACCAGCCCCAGCATTTT.

This clone appeared a single time. V usage is TRBV2 and J usage is TRBJ1-2; 7 bases are a match to TRBD1. CDR1 is SNHLY, CDR2 FYNNEI, per germline. The ends lost 6 bases at V and 8 bases at J; junction bases unmatched: 9. This CDR3 spans 13 amino acids. The CDR3, as DNA: TGTGCCAGCAGCGGACAGGCCTTGGAGGGCTACACCTTC. This gives the protein CASSGQALEGYTF.

The chain employs TRBV11-2 and TRBJ1-1; the match to TRBD1 covers 9 bases. The CDR3 spans 14 residues. The junction had 4 bases not matched to a gene; V was cut back by 5 bases and J by 3 bases. CDR1 and CDR2 (germline): SGHAT, FQNNGV. CDR3 sequence: CASSHGQGHTEAFF. In DNA, the CDR3 is TGTGCCAGCAGCCACGGACAGGGGCACACTGAAGCTTTCTTT.